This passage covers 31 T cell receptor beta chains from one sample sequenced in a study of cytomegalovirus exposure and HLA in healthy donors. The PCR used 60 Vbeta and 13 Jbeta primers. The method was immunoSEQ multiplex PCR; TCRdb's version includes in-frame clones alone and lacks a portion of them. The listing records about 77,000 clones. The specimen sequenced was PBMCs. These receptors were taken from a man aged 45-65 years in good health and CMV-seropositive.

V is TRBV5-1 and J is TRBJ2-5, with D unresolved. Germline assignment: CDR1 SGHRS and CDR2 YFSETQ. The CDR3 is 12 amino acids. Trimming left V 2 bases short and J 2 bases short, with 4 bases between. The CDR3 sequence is CASSFYQETQYF. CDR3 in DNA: TGCGCCAGCAGCTTCTATCAAGAGACCCAGTACTTC. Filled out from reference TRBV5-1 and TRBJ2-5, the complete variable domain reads KAGVTQTPRYLIKTRGQQVTLSCSPISGHRSVSWYQQTPGQGLQFLFEYFSETQRNKGNFPGRFSGRQFSNSRSEMNVSTLELGDSALYLCASSFYQETQYFGPGTRLLVL.

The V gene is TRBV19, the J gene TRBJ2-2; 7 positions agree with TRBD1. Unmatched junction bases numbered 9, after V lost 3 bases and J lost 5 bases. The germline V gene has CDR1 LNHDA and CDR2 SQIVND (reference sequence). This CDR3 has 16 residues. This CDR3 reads CASSILPAQGTGELFF. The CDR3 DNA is TGTGCCAGTAGTATTCTGCCGGCACAGGGGACCGGGGAGCTGTTTTTT.

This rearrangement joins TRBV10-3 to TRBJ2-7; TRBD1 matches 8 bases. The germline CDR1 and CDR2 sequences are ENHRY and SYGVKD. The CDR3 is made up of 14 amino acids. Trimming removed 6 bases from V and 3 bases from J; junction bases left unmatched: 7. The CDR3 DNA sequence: TGTGCCATCAGGCTGACAGGGGTCATCTACGAGCAGTACTTC. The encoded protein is CAIRLTGVIYEQYF.

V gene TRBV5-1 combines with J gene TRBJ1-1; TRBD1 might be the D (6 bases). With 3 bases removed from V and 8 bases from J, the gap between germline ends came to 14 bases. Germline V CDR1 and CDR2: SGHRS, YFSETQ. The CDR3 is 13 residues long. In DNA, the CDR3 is TGCGCCAGCAGCTCCTTTCGACAGGCGGAAGCTTTCTTT. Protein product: CASSSFRQAEAFF. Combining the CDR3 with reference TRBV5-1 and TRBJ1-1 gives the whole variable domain KAGVTQTPRYLIKTRGQQVTLSCSPISGHRSVSWYQQTPGQGLQFLFEYFSETQRNKGNFPGRFSGRQFSNSRSEMNVSTLELGDSALYLCASSSFRQAEAFFGQGTRLTVV.

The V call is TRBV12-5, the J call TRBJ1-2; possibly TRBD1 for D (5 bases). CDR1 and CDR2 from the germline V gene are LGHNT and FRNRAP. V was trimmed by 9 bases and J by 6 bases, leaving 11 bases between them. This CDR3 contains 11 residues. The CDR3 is CASGTEDGYTF. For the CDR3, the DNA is TGTGCTAGCGGGACTGAGGATGGCTACACCTTC. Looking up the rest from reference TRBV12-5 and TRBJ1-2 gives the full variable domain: DARVTQTPRHKVTEMGQEVTMRCQPILGHNTVFWYRQTMMQGLELLAYFRNRAPLDDSGMPKDRFSAEMPDATLATLKIQPSEPRDSAVYFCASGTEDGYTFGSGTRLTVV.

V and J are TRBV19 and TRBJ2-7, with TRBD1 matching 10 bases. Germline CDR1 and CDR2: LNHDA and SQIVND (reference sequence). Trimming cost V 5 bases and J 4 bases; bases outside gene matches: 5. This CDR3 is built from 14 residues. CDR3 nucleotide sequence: TGTGCCAGTAGTCGACAGGGGGCCGAATACGAGCAGTACTTC. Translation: CASSRQGAEYEQYF.

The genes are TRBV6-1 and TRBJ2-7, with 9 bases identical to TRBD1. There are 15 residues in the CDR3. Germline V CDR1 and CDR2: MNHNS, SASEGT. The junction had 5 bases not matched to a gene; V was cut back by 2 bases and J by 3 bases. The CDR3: CASSEKGQGYYEQYF. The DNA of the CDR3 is TGTGCCAGCAGTGAAAAGGGACAGGGATACTACGAGCAGTACTTC.

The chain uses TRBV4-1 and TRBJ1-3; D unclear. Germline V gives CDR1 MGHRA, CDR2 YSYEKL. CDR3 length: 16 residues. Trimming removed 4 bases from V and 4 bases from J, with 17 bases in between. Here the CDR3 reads CASSPQEGLRGNTIYF. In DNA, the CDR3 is TGCGCCAGCAGCCCCCAAGAGGGCTTAAGGGGAAACACCATATATTTT.

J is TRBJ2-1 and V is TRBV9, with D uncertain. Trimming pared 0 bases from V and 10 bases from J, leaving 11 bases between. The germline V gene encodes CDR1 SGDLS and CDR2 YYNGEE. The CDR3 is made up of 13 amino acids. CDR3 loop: CASSVVNGEEQFF. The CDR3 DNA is TGTGCCAGCAGCGTAGTTAACGGAGAGGAGCAGTTCTTC. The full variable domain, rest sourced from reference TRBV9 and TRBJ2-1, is DSGVTQTPKHLITATGQRVTLRCSPRSGDLSVYWYQQSLDQGLQFLIQYYNGEERAKGNILERFSAQQFPDLHSELNLSSLELGDSALYFCASSVVNGEEQFFGPGTRLTVL.

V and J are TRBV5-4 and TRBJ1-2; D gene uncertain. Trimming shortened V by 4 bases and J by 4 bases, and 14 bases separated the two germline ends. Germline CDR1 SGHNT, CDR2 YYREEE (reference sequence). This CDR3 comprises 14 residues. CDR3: CASSVLISSYGYTF. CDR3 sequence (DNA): TGTGCCAGCAGCGTCTTAATCTCCAGCTATGGCTACACCTTC.

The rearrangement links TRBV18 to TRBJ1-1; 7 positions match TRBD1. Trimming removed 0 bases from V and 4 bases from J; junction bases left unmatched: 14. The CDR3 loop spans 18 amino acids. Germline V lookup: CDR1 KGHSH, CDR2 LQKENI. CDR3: CASSPPRQGVGLLTEAFF. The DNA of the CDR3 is TGTGCCAGCTCACCACCGCGGCAGGGGGTCGGGTTGCTCACTGAAGCTTTCTTT.

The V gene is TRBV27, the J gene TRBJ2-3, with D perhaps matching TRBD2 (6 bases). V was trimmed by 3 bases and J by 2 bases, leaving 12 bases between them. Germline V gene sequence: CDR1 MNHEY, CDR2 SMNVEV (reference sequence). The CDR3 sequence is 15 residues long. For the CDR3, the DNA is TGTGCCAGCAGTTTGAGGAGGGTTCCCACAGATACGCAGTATTTT. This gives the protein CASSLRRVPTDTQYF.

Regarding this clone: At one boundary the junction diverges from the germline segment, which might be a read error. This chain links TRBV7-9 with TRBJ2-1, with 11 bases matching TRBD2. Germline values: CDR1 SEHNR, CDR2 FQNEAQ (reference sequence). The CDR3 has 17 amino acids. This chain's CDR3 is CASSLAGGPQNYNEQFF. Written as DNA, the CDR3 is TGTGCCAGCAGCCTAGCGGGAGGCCCACAAAACTACAATGAGCAGTTCTTC. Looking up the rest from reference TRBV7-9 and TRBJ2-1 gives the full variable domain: DTGVSQNPRHKITKRGQNVTFRCDPISEHNRLYWYRQTLGQGPEFLTYFQNEAQLEKSRLLSDRFSAERPKGSFSTLEIQRTEQGDSAMYLCASSLAGGPQNYNEQFFGPGTRLTVL.

This CDR3 is CASSQGYEQYV. The DNA for the CDR3 is TGTGCCAGCAGTCAGGGGTACGAGCAGTACGTC. The chain couples TRBV14 to TRBJ2-7, with D perhaps matching TRBD1 (6 bases). Germline CDR1 is SGHDN and CDR2 is FVKESK. This CDR3 region has 11 residues. Trimming shortened V by 6 bases and J by 4 bases, and 7 bases separated the two germline ends.

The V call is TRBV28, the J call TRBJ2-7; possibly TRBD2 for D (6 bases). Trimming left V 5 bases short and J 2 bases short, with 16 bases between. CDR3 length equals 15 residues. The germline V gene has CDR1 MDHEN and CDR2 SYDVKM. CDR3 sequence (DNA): TGTGCCAGCAGTATGTCCGGGACTCGACCCTACGAGCAGTACTTC. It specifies CASSMSGTRPYEQYF.

CDR3 DNA: TGTGCCTGGAGTGTAACAGTGACCGGGGAGCTGTTTTTT. It yields the protein CAWSVTVTGELFF. This sequence joins TRBV30 and TRBJ2-2; D call uncertain. Trimming took 0 bases from V and 5 from J, leaving 7 bases between them. CDR1 is GTSNPN, CDR2 SVGIG, per germline (reference sequence). The CDR3 consists of 13 residues.

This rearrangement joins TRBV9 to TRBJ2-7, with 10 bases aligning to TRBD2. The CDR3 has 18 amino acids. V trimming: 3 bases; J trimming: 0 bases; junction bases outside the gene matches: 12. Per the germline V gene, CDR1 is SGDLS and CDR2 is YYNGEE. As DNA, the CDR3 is TGTGCCAGCAGCGCTCATGCCGGGACTAGCGTAGACTCCTACGAGCAGTACTTC. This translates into CASSAHAGTSVDSYEQYF.

The CDR3 sequence: CASARGGGAFGETQYF. The CDR3 DNA sequence: TGCGCCAGCGCCAGGGGCGGGGGGGCCTTTGGAGAGACCCAGTACTTC. J is TRBJ2-5 and V is TRBV5-1; 9 nucleotides agree with TRBD2. Germline loops: CDR1 SGHRS, CDR2 YFSETQ. The V and J ends lost 7 bases and 4 bases, in that order; junction bases with no gene match: 14. There are 16 residues in the CDR3. Full variable domain (remainder filled in from reference TRBV5-1 and TRBJ2-5): KAGVTQTPRYLIKTRGQQVTLSCSPISGHRSVSWYQQTPGQGLQFLFEYFSETQRNKGNFPGRFSGRQFSNSRSEMNVSTLELGDSALYLCASARGGGAFGETQYFGPGTRLLVL.

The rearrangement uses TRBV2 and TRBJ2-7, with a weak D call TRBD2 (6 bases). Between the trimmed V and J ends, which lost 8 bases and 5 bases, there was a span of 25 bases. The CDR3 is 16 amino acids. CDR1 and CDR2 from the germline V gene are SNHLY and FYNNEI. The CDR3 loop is CASGRDSLTRWDEQYV. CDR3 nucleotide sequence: TGTGCCAGCGGGCGGGACTCATTAACAAGGTGGGACGAGCAGTACGTC.

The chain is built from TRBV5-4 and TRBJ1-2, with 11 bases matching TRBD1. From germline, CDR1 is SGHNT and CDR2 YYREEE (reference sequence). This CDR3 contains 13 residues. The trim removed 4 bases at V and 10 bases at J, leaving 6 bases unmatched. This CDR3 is CASSPGQGAIYTF. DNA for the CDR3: TGTGCCAGCAGCCCTGGACAGGGGGCAATCTACACCTTC.

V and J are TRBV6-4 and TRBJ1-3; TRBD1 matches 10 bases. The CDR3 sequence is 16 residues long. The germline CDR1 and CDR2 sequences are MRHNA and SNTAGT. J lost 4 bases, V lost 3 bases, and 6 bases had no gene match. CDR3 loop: CASSEDRGHYGNTIYF. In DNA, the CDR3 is TGTGCCAGCAGTGAAGACAGGGGGCATTACGGAAACACCATATATTTT.

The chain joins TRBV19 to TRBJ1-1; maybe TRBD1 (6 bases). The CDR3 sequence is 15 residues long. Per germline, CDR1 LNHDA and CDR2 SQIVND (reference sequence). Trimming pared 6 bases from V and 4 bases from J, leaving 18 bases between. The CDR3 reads CASSPLEGEGTEAFF. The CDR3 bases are TGTGCCAGTAGCCCCCTAGAGGGGGAGGGCACTGAAGCTTTCTTT.

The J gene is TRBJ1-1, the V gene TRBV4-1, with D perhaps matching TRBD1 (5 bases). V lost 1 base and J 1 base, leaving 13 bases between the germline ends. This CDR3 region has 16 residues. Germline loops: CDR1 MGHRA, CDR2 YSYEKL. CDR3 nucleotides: TGCGCCAGCAGCCAAGCGAAAGGGGCCGAGAACACTGAAGCTTTCTTT. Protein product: CASSQAKGAENTEAFF.

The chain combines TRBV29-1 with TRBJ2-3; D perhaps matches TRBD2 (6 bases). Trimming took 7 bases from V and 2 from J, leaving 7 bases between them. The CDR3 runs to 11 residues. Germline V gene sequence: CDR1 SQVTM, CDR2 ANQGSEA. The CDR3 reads CSGRVTDTQYF. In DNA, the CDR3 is TGCAGCGGGAGGGTCACAGATACGCAGTATTTT.

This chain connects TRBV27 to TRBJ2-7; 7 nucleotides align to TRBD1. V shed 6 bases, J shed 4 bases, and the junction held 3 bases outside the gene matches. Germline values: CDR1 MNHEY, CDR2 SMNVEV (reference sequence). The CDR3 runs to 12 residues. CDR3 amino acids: CASRRGRYEQYF. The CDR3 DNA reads TGTGCCAGCAGGAGGGGGCGATACGAGCAGTACTTC.

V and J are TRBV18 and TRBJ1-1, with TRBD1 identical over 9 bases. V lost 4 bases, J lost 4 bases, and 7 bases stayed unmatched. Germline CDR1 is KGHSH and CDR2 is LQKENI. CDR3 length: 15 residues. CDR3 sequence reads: CASSQQGAQTTEAFF. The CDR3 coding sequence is TGTGCCAGCTCACAACAGGGGGCCCAGACCACTGAAGCTTTCTTT.

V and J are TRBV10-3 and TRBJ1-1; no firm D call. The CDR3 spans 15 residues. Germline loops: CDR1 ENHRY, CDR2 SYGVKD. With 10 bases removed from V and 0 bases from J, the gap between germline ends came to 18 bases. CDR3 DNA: TGTGCCACCGGCGGGCCAGAAACTATGAACACTGAAGCTTTCTTT. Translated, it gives CATGGPETMNTEAFF.

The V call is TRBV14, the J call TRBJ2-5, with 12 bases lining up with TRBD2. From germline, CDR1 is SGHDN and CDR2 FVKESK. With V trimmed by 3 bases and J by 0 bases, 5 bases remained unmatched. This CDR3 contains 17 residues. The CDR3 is CASSHRWTSGNQETQYF. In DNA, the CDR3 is TGTGCCAGCAGCCACCGGTGGACTAGCGGGAACCAAGAGACCCAGTACTTC.

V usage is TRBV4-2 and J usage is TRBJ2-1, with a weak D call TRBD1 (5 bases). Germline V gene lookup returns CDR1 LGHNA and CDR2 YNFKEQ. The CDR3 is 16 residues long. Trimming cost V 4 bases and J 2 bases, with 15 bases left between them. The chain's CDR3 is CASSRAAGRTYNEQFF. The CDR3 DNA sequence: TGTGCCAGCAGCCGAGCTGCAGGGCGGACCTACAATGAGCAGTTCTTC.

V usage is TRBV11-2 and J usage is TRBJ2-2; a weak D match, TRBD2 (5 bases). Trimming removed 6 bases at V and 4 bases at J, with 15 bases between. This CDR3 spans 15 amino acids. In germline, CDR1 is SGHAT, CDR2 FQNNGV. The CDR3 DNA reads TGTGCCAGCAGTTCACCTATCGCGGGCACCGGGGAGCTGTTTTTT. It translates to CASSSPIAGTGELFF.

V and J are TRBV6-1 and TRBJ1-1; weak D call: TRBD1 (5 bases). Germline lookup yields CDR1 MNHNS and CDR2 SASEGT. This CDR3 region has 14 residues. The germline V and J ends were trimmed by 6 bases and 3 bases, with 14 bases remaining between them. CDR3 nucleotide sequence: TGTGCCAGCAGGGGACTGCCGGCCTACACTGAAGCTTTCTTT. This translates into CASRGLPAYTEAFF.